This T cell receptor (beta chain) was sequenced during a study of T cell responses to AZD1222 COVID-19 vaccine. Across the whole study: Second-dose schedules of about 4 or about 12 weeks were combined.

The table came from immunoSEQ multiplex PCR; TCRdb's copy has only in-frame clones and leaves some out. The sample consists of around 140,000 clones, 85% to 95% of them appearing once. About this clone: Its antigen is currently unknown.

General study results and limits: Across the whole spike, CD4 TCRs peaked at regions 160-218 and 743-854.

In germline, CDR1 is KGHSH, CDR2 LQKENI. The CDR3 spans 14 residues. V dropped 3 bases and J dropped 0 bases, with 6 bases sitting between them. The gene calls are TRBV18 and TRBJ1-5; D not certain. The sample here was peripheral blood, taken on day 0 of AZD1222 vaccination. The origin of this receptor is an adult in good health. This chain's CDR3 is CASSPENSNQPQHF. The DNA of the CDR3 is TGTGCCAGCTCACCGGAAAATAGCAATCAGCCCCAGCATTTT.